These 10 T cell receptor beta chains share one sample of origin, sequenced in a study of T cell changes during pregnancy in multiple sclerosis. Here immunoSEQ multiplex PCR was the method, and the copy in TCRdb shows in-frame clones only, minus some. The sample has about 110,000 clones; around 92% are singletons. Sequenced here: peripheral blood, sampled in the third trimester of pregnancy. The receptors were gathered from a female donor in good health, enrolled as a control in a pregnancy study.

J is TRBJ2-2 and V is TRBV5-1, with D maybe TRBD1 (6 bases). Trimming cost V 4 bases and J 4 bases, with 17 bases left between them. CDR3 length: 16 amino acids. From germline, CDR1 is SGHRS and CDR2 YFSETQ. For the CDR3, the DNA is TGCGCCAGCAGCACCGGGACATTGCTTTCCACCGGGGAGCTGTTTTTT. It encodes CASSTGTLLSTGELFF.

The genes are TRBV6-5 and TRBJ2-5; TRBD1 agrees at 9 bases. Germline trimming cut 2 bases from V and 5 bases from J; bases unmatched to any gene: 6. Germline-derived CDR1 and CDR2 are MNHEY and SVGAGI. There are 15 residues in the CDR3. The CDR3 coding sequence is TGTGCCAGCAGTTACGACAGGGGGTTGGAGGAGACCCAGTACTTC. Translation: CASSYDRGLEETQYF.

V is TRBV4-3 and J is TRBJ1-2, with D uncertain. V was pared by 0 bases and J by 7 bases, with 15 bases between. CDR3 length: 15 amino acids. Germline CDR1 reads LGHNA; CDR2 reads YSLEER. CDR3 amino acids: CASSQDESLAGGYTF. The CDR3 region has the DNA TGCGCCAGCAGCCAAGACGAGTCGCTGGCGGGTGGCTACACCTTC.

V usage is TRBV7-2 and J usage is TRBJ2-7; TRBD1 agrees at 9 bases. Germline lookup yields CDR1 SGHTA and CDR2 FQGNSA. The CDR3 length is 15 residues. The V and J ends lost 1 base and 5 bases, in that order; junction bases with no gene match: 6. The CDR3 DNA reads TGTGCCAGCAGCTTAGACTCCGGGACAGGGAACGAGCAGTACTTC. Its protein is CASSLDSGTGNEQYF. The full variable domain, with the rest looked up from reference TRBV7-2 and TRBJ2-7, is GAGVSQSPSNKVTEKGKDVELRCDPISGHTALYWYRQSLGQGLEFLIYFQGNSAPDKSGLPSDRFSAERTGGSVSTLTIQRTQQEDSAVYLCASSLDSGTGNEQYFGPGTRLTVT.

This chain links TRBV7-9 with TRBJ1-1; D call uncertain. The CDR3 consists of 13 residues. The V end was cut by 5 bases, the J end by 2 bases, with 9 bases between. Germline-derived CDR1 and CDR2 are SEHNR and FQNEAQ (reference sequence). The CDR3 DNA follows: TGTGCCAGCAGCCCCGGTTCTAACACTGAAGCTTTCTTT. Residues: CASSPGSNTEAFF.

This clone has only one observation. The rearrangement uses TRBV11-2 and TRBJ2-7, with 7 bases fitting TRBD2. Germline V gene sequence: CDR1 SGHAT, CDR2 FQNNGV. After removal of 2 bases from V and 3 bases from J, the junction contained 4 bases not matched to a gene. The CDR3 is 14 amino acids. This CDR3 reads CASSLYPGGYEQYF. CDR3 nucleotides: TGTGCCAGCAGCTTATATCCGGGGGGCTACGAGCAGTACTTC. The full variable domain, completed using reference TRBV11-2 and TRBJ2-7, is EAGVAQSPRYKIIEKRQSVAFWCNPISGHATLYWYQQILGQGPKLLIQFQNNGVVDDSQLPKDRFSAERLKGVDSTLKIQPAKLEDSAVYLCASSLYPGGYEQYFGPGTRLTVT.

This chain joins TRBV7-9 and TRBJ1-5; D not certain. The V end was cut by 4 bases, the J end by 1 base, with 14 bases between. This CDR3 is built from 16 residues. CDR1 is SEHNR and CDR2 is FQNEAQ in the germline V gene (reference sequence). DNA for the CDR3: TGTGCCAGCAGCTCCTCACGGACGGGGAGCAATCAGCCCCAGCATTTT. Translating it yields CASSSSRTGSNQPQHF.

V and J are TRBV19 and TRBJ2-1, with TRBD2 as a possible D gene (6 bases). Germline loops: CDR1 LNHDA, CDR2 SQIVND (reference sequence). Trimming stripped 3 bases from V and 3 bases from J, with 12 bases between. The CDR3 consists of 15 residues. The CDR3: CASSMGRGNYNEQFF. CDR3 nucleotide sequence: TGTGCCAGTAGTATGGGTCGGGGGAACTACAATGAGCAGTTCTTC.

The V gene is TRBV6-5, the J gene TRBJ1-2, with 7 bases aligning to TRBD1. V lost 2 bases to trimming and J lost 4 bases; unmatched junction nucleotides: 4. The V gene's germline CDR1 is MNHEY and CDR2 SVGAGI. The CDR3 extends over 14 amino acids. The CDR3 coding sequence is TGTGCCAGCAGTTACGGAGGGACAGCCTATGGCTACACCTTC. This gives the protein CASSYGGTAYGYTF.

CDR3 DNA: TGTGCCACCAGCAGGGGGGGAGGAAACACCATATATTTT. Its protein product is CATSRGGGNTIYF. This chain joins TRBV15 and TRBJ1-3, with TRBD1 as a possible D gene (5 bases). Trimming shortened V by 3 bases and J by 4 bases, and 7 bases separated the two germline ends. The CDR3 contains 13 residues. Germline CDR1 reads LNHNV; CDR2 reads YYDKDF (reference sequence).